One sample yielded the 6 T cell receptor beta chains listed below, sequenced in a study of shared clonotypes between healthy human individuals. TCRdb's copy holds only in-frame clones and misses some; the assay was immunoSEQ multiplex PCR. The data hold roughly 2.6 million clones, with approximately 90% observed a single time. The sample comprised naive CD4+ T cells sorted from blood. Subset meaning: CD45RA+ positively selected. The receptors derive from a young man in good health.

The gene calls are TRBV19 and TRBJ2-2; D possibly uses TRBD1 or TRBD2 (5 bases each). V was shortened by 4 bases and J by 1 base, with 10 bases between the two germline ends. Per germline, CDR1 LNHDA and CDR2 SQIVND (reference sequence). The CDR3 has 15 residues. CDR3 coding DNA: TGTGCCAGTAGTAGGGGAGACAGGAACACCGGGGAGCTGTTTTTT. Translating gives CASSRGDRNTGELFF.

The gene calls are TRBV6-1 and TRBJ2-7; 8 nucleotides line up with TRBD2. The CDR3 loop spans 15 amino acids. J lost 0 bases, V lost 8 bases, and 9 bases had no gene match. Germline V gene sequence: CDR1 MNHNS, CDR2 SASEGT. CDR3 region: CASQGRLAISYEQYF. In DNA, the CDR3 is TGTGCCAGCCAAGGAAGACTAGCGATCTCCTACGAGCAGTACTTC.

The count of this clone is one. The chain carries TRBV18 and TRBJ2-6; maybe TRBD1 (5 bases). Trimming took 3 bases from V and 2 from J, leaving 11 bases between them. The germline gives CDR1 KGHSH, CDR2 LQKENI. The CDR3 contains 16 residues. CDR3 protein: CASSPGRATGANVLTF. The CDR3 DNA reads as TGTGCCAGCTCACCCGGCAGGGCAACTGGGGCCAACGTCCTGACTTTC.

The chain couples TRBV25-1 to TRBJ2-7; D unresolved. CDR1 MGHDK and CDR2 SYGVNS come from the germline V gene. Trimming took 0 bases from V and 7 from J, leaving 16 bases between them. CDR3 length equals 15 residues. The CDR3 here is CASSEYSGRFIEQYF. The CDR3 bases are TGTGCCAGCAGTGAATATAGTGGCAGGTTCATTGAGCAGTACTTC.

The chain has TRBV2 and TRBJ1-1; maybe TRBD1 (6 bases). The germline CDR1 and CDR2 sequences are SNHLY and FYNNEI. The CDR3 runs 14 residues. The V end lost 5 bases, the J end lost 8 bases, and 18 bases lay between the germline ends. The CDR3 DNA sequence: TGTGCCAGCAGTTACCGGGACACCTGGGGGGAAGCTTTCTTT. Protein product: CASSYRDTWGEAFF.

This chain connects TRBV11-2 to TRBJ2-1; D is perhaps TRBD1 (5 bases). Deletions cut 6 bases from V and 8 bases from J, with 14 bases between. This CDR3 contains 13 residues. CDR1 is SGHAT, CDR2 FQNNGV, per germline. The DNA of the CDR3 is TGTGCCAGCAGGGGCTTCAAGGGGCATGAGCAGTTCTTC. Protein product: CASRGFKGHEQFF.